The clone carrying this T cell receptor (beta chain) was counted between two and nine times. The data were obtained in a study of T-cell memory formation after mild COVID-19. V was pared by 4 bases and J by 2 bases, with 13 bases between. This CDR3 is built from 15 residues. Germline values: CDR1 SGHVS, CDR2 FNYEAQ. TCRdb passed the 5' RACE reads through MiXCR, listing each CDR3 protein once. The top ten hold 7.5% to 10% of the sample, which has around 450,000 distinct CDR3 sequences, 20% seen once. This chain links TRBV7-6 with TRBJ2-3; a weak D match, TRBD1 (6 bases). This receptor was identified in an adult woman who had mild COVID-19 (a few samples of this study predate the infection). Cell type and time point are not known. The sample taken for sequencing was PBMCs or a T cell subset sorted from them (not recorded which). CDR3 in amino acids: CASSYRQASTDTQYF. The DNA of the CDR3 is TGTGCCAGCAGCTACCGACAGGCCTCCACAGATACGCAGTATTTT. The variable domain in full, with the rest retrieved from reference TRBV7-6 and TRBJ2-3, is GAGVSQSPRYKVTKRGQDVALRCDPISGHVSLYWYRQALGQGPEFLTYFNYEAQQDKSGLPNDRFSAERPEGSISTLTIQRTEQRDSAMYRCASSYRQASTDTQYFGPGTRLTVL.